This is a list of T cell receptor beta chains from one sample in a study of T-cell memory formation after mild COVID-19. MiXCR, run by TCRdb on the 5' RACE reads, gives a single entry per CDR3 protein. The sample shows some 300,000 distinct CDR3 sequences, roughly 19% of them seen only once. The source material was PBMCs or a T cell subset sorted from them (not recorded which). The origin of the receptors is a man between 18 and 35 years old who had mild COVID-19 (a few samples of this study predate the infection). Cell type and time point are not known. The CDR3 runs from the conserved cysteine through the conserved F or W. Fields, in order: J gene, V gene, CDR3 protein.

j_call: TRBJ1-1
v_call: TRBV29-1
cdr3_aa: CSVNQQNTEAFF

j_call: TRBJ2-5
v_call: TRBV4-1
cdr3_aa: CASSQGLKETQYF

j_call: TRBJ2-2
v_call: TRBV7-8
cdr3_aa: CASSFPVTNTGELFF

j_call: TRBJ1-2
v_call: TRBV7-3
cdr3_aa: CASSPGQGMGYTF

j_call: TRBJ2-4
v_call: TRBV30
cdr3_aa: CAWSKARGNIQYF

j_call: TRBJ2-1
v_call: TRBV10-3
cdr3_aa: CAIRSYNEQFF

j_call: TRBJ1-1
v_call: TRBV2
cdr3_aa: CASSEAAEVNTEAFF

j_call: TRBJ1-4
v_call: TRBV7-6
cdr3_aa: CASSLQTGVQEKLFF

j_call: TRBJ2-1
v_call: TRBV9
cdr3_aa: CASSLSGGHSYNEQFF

j_call: TRBJ2-2
v_call: TRBV7-8
cdr3_aa: CASSLVPGRTGELFF

j_call: TRBJ2-2
v_call: TRBV5-5
cdr3_aa: CASSLDWLQVRELFF

j_call: TRBJ1-1
v_call: TRBV12-3/TRBV12-4
cdr3_aa: CASSDRGDTEAFF

j_call: TRBJ1-2
v_call: TRBV7-9
cdr3_aa: CASSSEAVYGYTF

j_call: TRBJ2-7
v_call: TRBV9
cdr3_aa: CASSPRGTGPFLQYF

j_call: TRBJ1-5
v_call: TRBV6-2/TRBV6-3
cdr3_aa: CASSYGPGQISNQPQHF

j_call: TRBJ2-2
v_call: TRBV10-3
cdr3_aa: CATRTENTGELFF

j_call: TRBJ2-7
v_call: TRBV4-3
cdr3_aa: CASSQGTYHEQYF

j_call: TRBJ2-1
v_call: TRBV24-1
cdr3_aa: CATSDLEGGNEQFF

j_call: TRBJ1-2
v_call: TRBV4-1
cdr3_aa: CASSLAQGSGGYTF

j_call: TRBJ1-2
v_call: TRBV4-1
cdr3_aa: CASSQGRRGYTF

j_call: TRBJ1-3
v_call: TRBV7-2
cdr3_aa: CASSSGTVSGNTIYF

j_call: TRBJ2-6
v_call: TRBV9
cdr3_aa: CASSVAGNSGANVLTF

j_call: TRBJ1-1
v_call: TRBV6-5
cdr3_aa: CASSYRGNTEAFF

j_call: TRBJ1-2
v_call: TRBV6-5
cdr3_aa: CASSGHATNYGYTF

j_call: TRBJ2-7
v_call: TRBV9
cdr3_aa: CASSARGAQGYEQYF

j_call: TRBJ2-1
v_call: TRBV12-3/TRBV12-4
cdr3_aa: CASTPGWGSYNEQFF

j_call: TRBJ2-1
v_call: TRBV12-3/TRBV12-4
cdr3_aa: CASSLTAGVNFF

j_call: TRBJ2-1
v_call: TRBV9
cdr3_aa: CASSVVGGSYNEQFF

j_call: TRBJ2-3
v_call: TRBV9
cdr3_aa: CASSPTTSLGDTQYF

j_call: TRBJ1-3
v_call: TRBV29-1
cdr3_aa: CSALLAPQAGGGNTIYF

j_call: TRBJ2-1
v_call: TRBV7-3
cdr3_aa: CASSPGTHNEQFF

j_call: TRBJ1-1
v_call: TRBV7-2
cdr3_aa: CASSIMHRVGTEAFF

j_call: TRBJ2-3
v_call: TRBV29-1
cdr3_aa: CTFLGASTDTQYF

j_call: TRBJ2-3
v_call: TRBV4-3
cdr3_aa: CASSKEGVTQYF

j_call: TRBJ1-2
v_call: TRBV7-2
cdr3_aa: CASSPDHYGYTF

j_call: TRBJ1-1
v_call: TRBV5-1
cdr3_aa: CASRADRGLTEAFF

j_call: TRBJ1-6
v_call: TRBV5-5
cdr3_aa: CASSLGLPSPLHF

j_call: TRBJ2-5
v_call: TRBV7-2
cdr3_aa: CASSLAYRGSETQYF

j_call: TRBJ1-2
v_call: TRBV27
cdr3_aa: CASSLRPSRGIFYGYTF

j_call: TRBJ2-3
v_call: TRBV12-3/TRBV12-4
cdr3_aa: CASSLSHTSGGDTQYF

j_call: TRBJ2-7
v_call: TRBV10-3
cdr3_aa: CAISVEGSDEQYF

j_call: TRBJ2-3
v_call: TRBV4-3
cdr3_aa: CASSRGGGGRGFTDTQYF

j_call: TRBJ2-5
v_call: TRBV20-1
cdr3_aa: CSASPSGGYQETQYF